Shown below are 12 T cell receptor beta chains from a single sample sequenced in a study of T cell responses to AZD1222 COVID-19 vaccine. Clones were read by immunoSEQ multiplex PCR, and TCRdb kept only the in-frame ones, dropping some. The sample lists 100,000 or so clones, 85% to 90% occurring once. The material was peripheral blood, obtained on day 0 of AZD1222 vaccination. These receptors were taken from an adult in good health.

The chain is built from TRBV1 and TRBJ2-1; TRBD2 is taken as the D call from the table, unchecked against the DNA. TRBV1 is a pseudogene segment. The CDR3 totals 18 residues. CDR3 amino acids: CTSSQDKIAGGPGNEQFF. CDR3 DNA sequence: TGCACCAGCAGCCAAGATAAGATAGCGGGAGGGCCGGGGAATGAGCAGTTCTTC.

This chain uses TRBV5-4 with TRBJ1-1, with 11 bases fitting TRBD1. Per the germline V gene, CDR1 is SGHNT and CDR2 is YYREEE (reference sequence). V gave up 3 bases and J gave up 8 bases; unmatched junction bases: 9. CDR3 length: 15 residues. The CDR3 loop is CASSSSGQGEKEAFF. In DNA form, the CDR3 reads TGTGCCAGCAGCTCATCGGGACAGGGGGAAAAGGAAGCTTTCTTT.

The rearrangement joins TRBV5-1 to TRBJ1-2; D is undetermined. In germline, CDR1 is SGHRS, CDR2 YFSETQ. This CDR3 is built from 14 residues. V lost 0 bases to trimming and J lost 1 base, with 7 bases between them. CDR3 protein: CASSLARSNYGYTF. CDR3 nucleotides: TGCGCCAGCAGCTTGGCGAGGAGTAACTATGGCTACACCTTC.

This rearrangement joins TRBV6-4 to TRBJ2-1; TRBD1 matches 8 bases. This CDR3 has 19 residues. V trimming: 0 bases; J trimming: 0 bases; junction bases outside the gene matches: 10. Germline V gene lookup returns CDR1 MRHNA and CDR2 SNTAGT. CDR3 sequence reads: CASSDSGRGPPSSYNEQFF. Written as DNA, the CDR3 is TGTGCCAGCAGTGACTCCGGCAGGGGGCCGCCTAGCTCCTACAATGAGCAGTTCTTC.

This rearrangement joins TRBV6-2 or TRBV6-3 to TRBJ2-2, with 9 bases aligning to TRBD2. The germline V gene has CDR1 MNHEY and CDR2 SVGEGT. The CDR3 has 15 residues. Trimming cost V 2 bases and J 3 bases; bases outside gene matches: 1. Written as DNA, the CDR3 is TGTGCCAGCAGTTACGAGCGGGAGGACACCGGGGAGCTGTTTTTT. Its translation is CASSYEREDTGELFF.

The chain combines TRBV3-1 (or the pseudogene TRBV3-2) with TRBJ1-1; D is unresolved. Trimming took off 4 bases at V and 3 bases at J, with 9 bases between the two ends. Germline-derived CDR1 and CDR2 are LGHDT and YNNKEL (reference sequence). The CDR3 covers 13 residues. CDR3 in amino acids: CASSPDVDTEAFF. The CDR3 DNA sequence: TGTGCCAGCAGCCCAGACGTGGACACTGAAGCTTTCTTT.

V is TRBV6-5 and J is TRBJ1-2; a possible D gene is TRBD1 (6 bases). CDR1 is MNHEY and CDR2 is SVGAGI in the germline V gene. Trimming removed 4 bases at V and 0 bases at J, with 15 bases between. The CDR3 contains 16 residues. CDR3 protein: CASSWIGQTSNYGYTF. CDR3 DNA: TGTGCCAGCAGTTGGATAGGACAGACATCTAACTATGGCTACACCTTC.

This rearrangement joins TRBV6-1 to TRBJ2-5, with 8 bases that match TRBD1. The germline CDR1 and CDR2 sequences are MNHNS and SASEGT. V was clipped by 3 bases and J by 5 bases; unmatched bases: 11. This CDR3 comprises 16 residues. The CDR3 sequence: CASSESRQGSWETQYF. The CDR3 coding sequence is TGTGCCAGCAGTGAGAGCAGACAGGGGTCCTGGGAGACCCAGTACTTC.

The CDR3 loop reads CASSVVEGAGDTQYF. For the CDR3, the DNA is TGTGCCAGCAGCGTAGTGGAGGGGGCGGGAGATACGCAGTATTTT. This rearrangement joins TRBV9 to TRBJ2-3; weak D call: TRBD1 (7 bases). Germline V gene data show CDR1 as SGDLS and CDR2 as YYNGEE. Trimming left V 0 bases short and J 5 bases short, with 13 bases between. The CDR3 consists of 15 residues.

The table lists this clone with a count of one. The chain has TRBV5-5 and TRBJ2-7, with 10 bases lining up with TRBD2. The CDR3 contains 16 residues. Germline assignment: CDR1 SGHKS and CDR2 YYEKEE (reference sequence). After removal of 4 bases from V and 1 base from J, the junction contained 8 bases not matched to a gene. DNA for the CDR3: TGTGCCAGCAGCACTCCGGGACTAGCGATTTCCTACGAGCAGTACTTC. It yields the protein CASSTPGLAISYEQYF.

The genes are TRBV18 and TRBJ1-1, with D uncertain. Deletions cut 0 bases from V and 14 bases from J, with 16 bases between. CDR3 length: 13 residues. Germline V gene lookup returns CDR1 KGHSH and CDR2 LQKENI. The CDR3 nucleotides read TGTGCCAGCTCACCACCCCCGGGCAGCAATGTCTTCTTT. Translating gives CASSPPPGSNVFF.

V is TRBV30 and J is TRBJ1-5; D unclear. The CDR3 has 14 residues. Trimming removed 0 bases at V and 0 bases at J, with 6 bases between. Germline CDR1 is GTSNPN and CDR2 is SVGIG (reference sequence). CDR3 nucleotide sequence: TGTGCCTGGAGTGTAAGTAGTAGCAATCAGCCCCAGCATTTT. Its translation: CAWSVSSSNQPQHF.